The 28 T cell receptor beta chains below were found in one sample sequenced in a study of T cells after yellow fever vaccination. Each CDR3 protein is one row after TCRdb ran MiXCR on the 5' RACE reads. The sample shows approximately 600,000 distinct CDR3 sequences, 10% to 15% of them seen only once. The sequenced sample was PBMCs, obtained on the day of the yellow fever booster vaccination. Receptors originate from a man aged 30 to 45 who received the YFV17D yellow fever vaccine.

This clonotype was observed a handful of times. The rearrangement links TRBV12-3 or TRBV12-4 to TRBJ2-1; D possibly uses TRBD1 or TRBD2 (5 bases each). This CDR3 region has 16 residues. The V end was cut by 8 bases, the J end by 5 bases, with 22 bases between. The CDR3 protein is CASVKEGTLRNNEQFF. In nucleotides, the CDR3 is TGTGCCAGCGTGAAAGAGGGGACGCTGCGGAACAATGAGCAGTTCTTC.

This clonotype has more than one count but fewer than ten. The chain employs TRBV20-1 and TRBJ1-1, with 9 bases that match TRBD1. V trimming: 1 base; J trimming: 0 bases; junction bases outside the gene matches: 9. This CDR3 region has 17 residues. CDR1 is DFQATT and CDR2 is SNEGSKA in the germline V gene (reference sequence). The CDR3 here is CSARGTGGWLMNTEAFF. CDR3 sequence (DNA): TGCAGTGCTAGAGGAACAGGGGGCTGGCTAATGAACACTGAAGCTTTCTTT.

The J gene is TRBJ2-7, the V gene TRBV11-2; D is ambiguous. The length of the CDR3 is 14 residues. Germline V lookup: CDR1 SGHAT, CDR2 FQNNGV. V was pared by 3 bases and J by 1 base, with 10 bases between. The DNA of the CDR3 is TGTGCCAGCAGCTTTTTGGGAAAGTCCTACGAGCAGTACTTC. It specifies CASSFLGKSYEQYF.

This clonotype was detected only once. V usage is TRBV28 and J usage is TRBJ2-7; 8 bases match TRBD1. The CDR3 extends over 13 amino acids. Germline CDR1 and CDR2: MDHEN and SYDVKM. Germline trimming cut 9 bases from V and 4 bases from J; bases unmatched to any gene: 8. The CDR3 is CASGLTGVYEQYF. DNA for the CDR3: TGTGCCAGTGGGTTGACAGGGGTGTACGAGCAGTACTTC.

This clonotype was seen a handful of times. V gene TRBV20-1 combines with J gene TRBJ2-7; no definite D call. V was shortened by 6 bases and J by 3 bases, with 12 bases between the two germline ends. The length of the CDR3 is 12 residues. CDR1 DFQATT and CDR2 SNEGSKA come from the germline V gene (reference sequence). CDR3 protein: CSANDMNYEQYF. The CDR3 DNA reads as TGCAGTGCCAATGACATGAACTACGAGCAGTACTTC.

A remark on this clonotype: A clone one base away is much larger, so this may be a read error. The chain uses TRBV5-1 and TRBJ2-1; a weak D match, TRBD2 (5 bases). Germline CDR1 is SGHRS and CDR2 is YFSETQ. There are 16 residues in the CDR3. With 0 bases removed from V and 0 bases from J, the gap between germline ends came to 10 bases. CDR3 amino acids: CASSLGPGSSYNEQFF. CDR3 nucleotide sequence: TGCGCCAGCAGCTTGGGTCCGGGAAGCTCCTACAATGAGCAGTTCTTC.

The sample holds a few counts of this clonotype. Written as DNA, the CDR3 is TGTGCCAGCAGCTTAGTTTCCCAGCAGAGCTCCTACAATGAGCAGTTCTTC. The encoded protein is CASSLVSQQSSYNEQFF. The chain recombines TRBV7-4 with TRBJ2-1; D unresolved. V lost 1 base and J lost 0, with 13 bases in between. Germline V lookup: CDR1 SGHVT, CDR2 SQSDAQ. This CDR3 has 17 amino acids.

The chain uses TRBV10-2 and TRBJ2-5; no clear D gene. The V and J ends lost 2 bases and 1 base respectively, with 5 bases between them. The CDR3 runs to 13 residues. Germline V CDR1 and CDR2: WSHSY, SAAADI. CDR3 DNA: TGCGCCAGCAGTGAGACACGCCAAGAGACCCAGTACTTC. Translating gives CASSETRQETQYF.

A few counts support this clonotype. The CDR3 sequence: CASSLGAGVDNQPQHF. In DNA, the CDR3 is TGTGCCAGCAGCTTAGGGGCCGGAGTAGACAATCAGCCCCAGCATTTT. V gene TRBV7-2 combines with J gene TRBJ1-5; D uncertain. The germline V and J ends were trimmed by 1 base and 3 bases, with 13 bases remaining between them. This CDR3 has 16 amino acids. Per germline, CDR1 SGHTA and CDR2 FQGNSA.

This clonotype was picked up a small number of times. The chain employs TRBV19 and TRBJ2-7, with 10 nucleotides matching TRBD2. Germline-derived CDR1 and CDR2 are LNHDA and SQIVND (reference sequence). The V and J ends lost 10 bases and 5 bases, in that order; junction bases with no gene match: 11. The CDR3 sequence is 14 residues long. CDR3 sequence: CATSPSGRGNEQYF. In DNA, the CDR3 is TGTGCCACCTCACCAAGCGGGAGGGGTAACGAGCAGTACTTC.

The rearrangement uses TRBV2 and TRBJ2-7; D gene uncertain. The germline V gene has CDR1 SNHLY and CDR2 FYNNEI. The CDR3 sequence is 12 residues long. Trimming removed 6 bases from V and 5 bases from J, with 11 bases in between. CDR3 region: CASRMVGHEQYF. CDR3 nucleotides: TGTGCCAGCAGGATGGTGGGCCACGAGCAGTACTTC.

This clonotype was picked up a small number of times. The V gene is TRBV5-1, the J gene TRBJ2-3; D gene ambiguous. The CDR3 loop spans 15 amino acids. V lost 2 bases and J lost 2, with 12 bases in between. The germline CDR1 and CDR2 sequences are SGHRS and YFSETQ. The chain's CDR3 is CASSFKGSVTDTQYF. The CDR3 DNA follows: TGCGCCAGCAGCTTCAAGGGCAGCGTCACAGATACGCAGTATTTT.

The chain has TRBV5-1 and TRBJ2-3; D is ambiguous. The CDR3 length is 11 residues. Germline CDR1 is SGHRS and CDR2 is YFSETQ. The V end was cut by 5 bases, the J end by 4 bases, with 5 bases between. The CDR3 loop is CASSISDTQYF. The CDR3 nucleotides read TGCGCCAGCAGTATTTCAGATACGCAGTATTTT.

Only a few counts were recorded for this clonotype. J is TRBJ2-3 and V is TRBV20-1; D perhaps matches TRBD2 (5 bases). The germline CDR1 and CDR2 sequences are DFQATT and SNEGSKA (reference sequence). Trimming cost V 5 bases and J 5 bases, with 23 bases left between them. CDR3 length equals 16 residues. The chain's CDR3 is CSAGGGVGSALDTQYF. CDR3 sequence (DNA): TGCAGTGCTGGCGGAGGAGTGGGATCTGCGTTAGATACGCAGTATTTT.

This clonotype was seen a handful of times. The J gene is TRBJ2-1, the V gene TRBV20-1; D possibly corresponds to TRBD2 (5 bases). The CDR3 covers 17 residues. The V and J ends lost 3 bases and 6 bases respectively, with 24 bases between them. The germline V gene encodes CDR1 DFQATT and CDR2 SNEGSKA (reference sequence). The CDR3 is CSASFTALLGDANEQFF. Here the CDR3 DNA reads TGCAGTGCTAGTTTTACCGCTCTGCTGGGAGATGCCAATGAGCAGTTCTTC.

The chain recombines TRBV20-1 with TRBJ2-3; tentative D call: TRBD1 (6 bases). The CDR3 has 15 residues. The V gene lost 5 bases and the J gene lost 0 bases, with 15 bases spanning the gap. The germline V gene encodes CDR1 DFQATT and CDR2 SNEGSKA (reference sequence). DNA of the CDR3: TGCAGTGCTCCTCAACCCAGGGGTAGCACAGATACGCAGTATTTT. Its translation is CSAPQPRGSTDTQYF.

The CDR3 loop reads CASSWLQGGHYEQYF. For the CDR3, the DNA is TGTGCCAGCAGTTGGCTACAGGGGGGTCACTACGAGCAGTACTTC. V gene TRBV12-3 or TRBV12-4 combines with J gene TRBJ2-7; 8 nucleotides line up with TRBD1. V lost 4 bases and J lost 3; bases outside the gene matches: 8. This CDR3 has 15 amino acids.

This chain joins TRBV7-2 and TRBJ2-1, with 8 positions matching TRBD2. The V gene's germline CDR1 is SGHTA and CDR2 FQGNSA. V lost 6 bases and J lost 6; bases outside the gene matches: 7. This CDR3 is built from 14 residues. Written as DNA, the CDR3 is TGTGCCAGCAGGCGGACTAGCAATCCCAATGAGCAGTTCTTC. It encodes CASRRTSNPNEQFF.

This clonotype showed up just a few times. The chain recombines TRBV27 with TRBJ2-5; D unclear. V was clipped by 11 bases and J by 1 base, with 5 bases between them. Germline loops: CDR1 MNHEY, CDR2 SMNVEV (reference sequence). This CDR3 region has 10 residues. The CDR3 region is CAYPQETQYF. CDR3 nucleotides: TGTGCCTATCCCCAAGAGACCCAGTACTTC.

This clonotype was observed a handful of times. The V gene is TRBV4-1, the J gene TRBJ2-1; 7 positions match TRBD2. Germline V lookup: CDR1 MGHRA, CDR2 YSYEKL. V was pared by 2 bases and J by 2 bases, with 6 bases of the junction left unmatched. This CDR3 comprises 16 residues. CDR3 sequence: CASSQLASGTYNEQFF. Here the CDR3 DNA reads TGCGCCAGCAGCCAACTGGCTAGCGGCACCTACAATGAGCAGTTCTTC.

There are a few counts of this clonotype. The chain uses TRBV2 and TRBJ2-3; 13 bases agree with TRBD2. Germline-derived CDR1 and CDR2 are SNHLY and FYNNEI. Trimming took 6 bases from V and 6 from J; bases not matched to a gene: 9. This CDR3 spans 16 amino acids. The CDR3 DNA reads TGTGCCAGCAGCTACACTAGCGGGAGGGCCGGGGATACGCAGTATTTT. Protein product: CASSYTSGRAGDTQYF.

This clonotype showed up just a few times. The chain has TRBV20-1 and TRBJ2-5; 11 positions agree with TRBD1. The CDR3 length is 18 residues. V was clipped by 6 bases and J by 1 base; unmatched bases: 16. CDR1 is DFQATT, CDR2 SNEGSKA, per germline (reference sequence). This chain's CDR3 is CSAIGTGGTAGGQETQYF. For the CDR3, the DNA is TGCAGTGCAATCGGGACAGGGGGAACAGCGGGAGGCCAAGAGACCCAGTACTTC.

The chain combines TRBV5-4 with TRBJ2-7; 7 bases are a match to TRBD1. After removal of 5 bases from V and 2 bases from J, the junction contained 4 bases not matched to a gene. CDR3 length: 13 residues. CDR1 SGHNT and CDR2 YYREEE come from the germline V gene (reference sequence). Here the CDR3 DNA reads TGTGCCAGCAGGCGTGACAGGGCCTACGAGCAGTACTTC. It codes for CASRRDRAYEQYF.

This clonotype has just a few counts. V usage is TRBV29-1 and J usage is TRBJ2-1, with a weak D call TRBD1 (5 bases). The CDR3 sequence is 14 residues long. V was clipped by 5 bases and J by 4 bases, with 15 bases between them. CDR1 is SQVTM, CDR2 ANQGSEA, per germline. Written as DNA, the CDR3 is TGCAGCGTTATTATCCTGGCAGGGTACAATGAGCAGTTCTTC. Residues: CSVIILAGYNEQFF.

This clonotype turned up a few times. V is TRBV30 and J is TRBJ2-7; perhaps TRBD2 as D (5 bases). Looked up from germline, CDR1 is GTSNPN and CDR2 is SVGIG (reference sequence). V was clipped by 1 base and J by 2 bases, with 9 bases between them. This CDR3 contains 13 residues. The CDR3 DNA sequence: TGTGCCTGGAGTGCGGGATCTCCCTACGAGCAGTACTTC. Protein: CAWSAGSPYEQYF.

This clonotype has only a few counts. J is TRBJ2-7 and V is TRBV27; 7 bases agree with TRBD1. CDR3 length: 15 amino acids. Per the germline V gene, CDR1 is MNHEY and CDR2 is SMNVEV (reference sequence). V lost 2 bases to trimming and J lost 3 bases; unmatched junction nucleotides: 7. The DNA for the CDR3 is TGTGCCAGCAGTTTAACCGGGACAGCATACTACGAGCAGTACTTC. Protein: CASSLTGTAYYEQYF.

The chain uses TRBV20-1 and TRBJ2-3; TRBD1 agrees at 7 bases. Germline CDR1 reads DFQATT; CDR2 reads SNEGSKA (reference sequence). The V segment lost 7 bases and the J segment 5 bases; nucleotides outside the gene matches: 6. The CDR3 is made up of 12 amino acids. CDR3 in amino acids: CSVRGGQDTQYF. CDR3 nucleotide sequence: TGCAGTGTTCGAGGGGGCCAAGATACGCAGTATTTT.

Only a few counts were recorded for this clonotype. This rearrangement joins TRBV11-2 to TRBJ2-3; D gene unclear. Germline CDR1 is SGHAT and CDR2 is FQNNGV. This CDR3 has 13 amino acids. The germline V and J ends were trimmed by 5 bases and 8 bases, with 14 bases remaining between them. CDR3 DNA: TGTGCCAGCAGCCAAGAACAGATGGGTACGCAGTATTTT. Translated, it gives CASSQEQMGTQYF.